This TCR beta chain was recorded in a study of T cell responses to AZD1222 COVID-19 vaccine (dated by TCRdb to about 2021). Notes on the research overall: A total of over 230 trial participants underwent TCR sequencing, of whom nearly 210 received two doses of AZD1222 and about 26 received two doses of the MenACWY control vaccine. Enrollment into the trials was organized by age into subgroups of 18-55, 56-69 and 70-plus years, and those subgroups contained about 160, 30 and 59 TCR-sequenced participants, respectively. Points the paper makes about the study in general: Participants were mostly white British, with more females than males. The authors suggested clonal diversity may have been underestimated. The 56-69-year group was small, and its depth increase did not reach significance, likely because of low power. The whole spike protein was spanned by vaccine-associated CD4 TCRs, and dominant responses were seen in regions 160-218 and 743-854. Epitopes outside the regions mutated in the B.1.351 and B.1.1.7 variants were reportedly recognized by nearly half of the unique spike-specific TCRs. Because no day 14 peak-response samples were available, the repertoires could be characterized only after the peak T cell response. Only six AZD1222 recipients were SARS-CoV-2 seropositive at baseline, limiting conclusions about previously exposed vaccinees. A significant rise in spike-specific TCR breadth and depth was observed after two AZD1222 doses relative to day 0 and relative to MenACWY recipients.

Sample time point, as interpreted from the label and publication: baseline before first vaccination. Read against the paper, the sample's treatment or condition label means: meningococcal conjugate vaccine given as trial control. Vaccinee samples were obtained from the UK trials COV001 and COV002, which included a single-blind randomized controlled phase 2/3 trial of AZD1222 (ChAdOx1 nCoV-19) in healthy adults. Trial participant PBMC samples were collected at day 0 and day 28 after the second dose for TCRbeta chain sequencing. The CDR3 regions of human TCRbeta chains were analyzed by immunosequencing. Per the source publication's procedure: TCRs in the repertoires were matched against a reference library of SARS-CoV-2-specific TCRs that had been generated with the MIRA antigen-specificity platform. Breadth was defined as the fraction of unique TCRs that were SARS-CoV-2-associated, and depth was defined as the fraction of total T cells that were SARS-CoV-2-associated. Each spike-specific TCR was assigned to its reactive spike region and to a CD4 or CD8 class using the MIRA data. Log10-transformed breadth and depth values were compared by one-way ANOVA with Sidak's multiple comparisons tests. TCRdb limited this immuneACCESS table to in-frame rearrangements with V and J called. A share of clones is missing; checked studies link under half to unresolved V genes, and the rest is unexplained. Clone size and V and J calls were adopted from that table, with D and trimming inferred from the DNA. This sample comprises under 200,000 clones, around 90% of them detected only once. The ten largest clones represent around 4.5% of the sample.

About this clone itself: Its antigen remains undetermined. No clone much larger than this one lies a single base away; base qualities are absent.

The CDR1 and CDR2 encoded by the germline V gene (reference sequence) are SGHAT and FQDESV. The V end loses 8 bases and the J end loses 5 bases, and a stretch of 11 bases separates them. The cysteine opens and the phenylalanine closes a CDR3 of 12 amino acids. Of the read, only the CDR3 DNA is kept; its 36 bases are in frame from base 1. In this chain, TRBV11-1 is recombined with TRBJ2-3; the D segment may tentatively be TRBD1 or TRBD2, each giving 5 matched bases. This specimen was peripheral blood, taken on day 0 of MenACWY control vaccination. The sequence derives from an adult in good health. In nucleotides, the sequence is TGTGCCAGCCGAGTTGGGGGAGATACGCAGTATTTT. It codes for CASRVGGDTQYF.